These 31 T cell receptor beta chains were sequenced from one sample in a study of human T cells and chemical hapten exposure. TCRdb processed the RACE reads anew with MiXCR; each CDR3 protein has one entry. Of roughly 70,000 distinct CDR3 sequences in the sample, 32% were seen once. Time point noted: patch test 1, 2 weeks after DPC sensitization. This sample's treatment: therapeutic diphenylcyclopropenone sensitization with weekly scalp DPC. Sequenced material: whole blood, taken in connection with sensitization to the hapten diphenylcyclopropenone (DPC). Receptors were obtained from a man aged 35 to 55 with alopecia areata. Some clones in this sample may be carry-over from other donors' samples.

The chain carries TRBV12-3 or TRBV12-4 and TRBJ1-5; D is unclear. The CDR3 sequence is 12 residues long. V dropped 3 bases and J dropped 11 bases, with 11 bases sitting between them. In nucleotides, the CDR3 is TGTGCCAGCAGTTTGGCCGAAGTAGCCCAGCATTTT. Its protein product is CASSLAEVAQHF.

The CDR3 DNA sequence: TGTGCCAGCAGCCCGCGGACAGTTGAAGCTTTCTTT. Residues: CASSPRTVEAFF. The chain joins TRBV7-9 to TRBJ1-1; tentatively, D is TRBD1 (6 bases). V was cut by 5 bases and J by 7 bases, with 11 bases left in between. This CDR3 spans 12 amino acids. Germline V lookup: CDR1 SEHNR, CDR2 FQNEAQ (reference sequence). Looking up the rest from reference TRBV7-9 and TRBJ1-1 gives the full variable domain: DTGVSQNPRHKITKRGQNVTFRCDPISEHNRLYWYRQTLGQGPEFLTYFQNEAQLEKSRLLSDRFSAERPKGSFSTLEIQRTEQGDSAMYLCASSPRTVEAFFGQGTRLTVV.

This chain connects TRBV29-1 to TRBJ2-7; possibly TRBD1 for D (5 bases). CDR3 length: 15 amino acids. Germline CDR1 SQVTM, CDR2 ANQGSEA. Between the trimmed V and J ends, which lost 5 bases and 6 bases, there was a span of 23 bases. This chain's CDR3 is CSVQNNWGRSSEQYF. The CDR3 DNA is TGCAGCGTTCAGAACAATTGGGGCCGGTCGTCCGAGCAGTACTTC.

This clonotype showed up just a few times. The CDR3 region has the DNA TGTGCCAGCTCACCAGGTGGCAACCTAGAAGATACGCAGTATTTT. This translates into CASSPGGNLEDTQYF. The chain uses TRBV18 and TRBJ2-3; unclear D gene. The V end was cut by 2 bases, the J end by 5 bases, with 14 bases between. This CDR3 has 15 amino acids. CDR1 and CDR2 from the germline V gene are KGHSH and LQKENI.

This clonotype appeared a few times. V is TRBV11-2 and J is TRBJ2-3, with D uncertain. The V and J ends lost 1 base and 1 base respectively, with 6 bases between them. Per germline, CDR1 SGHAT and CDR2 FQNNGV. The length of the CDR3 is 14 residues. This CDR3 reads CASSLATGTDTQYF. Here the CDR3 DNA reads TGTGCCAGCAGCTTAGCGACGGGCACAGATACGCAGTATTTT.

Only a few counts were recorded for this clonotype. The J gene is TRBJ2-3, the V gene TRBV14, with no clear D. The CDR3 runs to 15 residues. Germline V gene data show CDR1 as SGHDN and CDR2 as FVKESK. The V gene lost 1 base and the J gene lost 0 bases, with 8 bases spanning the gap. CDR3 nucleotide sequence: TGTGCCAGCAGCCAAGCCTTTGACAGCACAGATACGCAGTATTTT. It is translated as CASSQAFDSTDTQYF. Together with reference TRBV14 and TRBJ2-3, the CDR3 gives the full variable domain: EAGVTQFPSHSVIEKGQTVTLRCDPISGHDNLYWYRRVMGKEIKFLLHFVKESKQDESGMPNNRFLAERTGGTYSTLKVQPAELEDSGVYFCASSQAFDSTDTQYFGPGTRLTVL.

With respect to this clonotype: One end of the junction is discordant with germline, which a read error may explain. The chain carries TRBV9 and TRBJ1-1, with 7 bases aligning to TRBD1. Germline CDR1 SGDLS, CDR2 YYNGEE. CDR3 length: 15 amino acids. CDR3 residues: CASSEGTVMNTETFF. The CDR3 DNA follows: TGTGCCAGCAGCGAGGGGACAGTCATGAACACTGAAACTTTCTTT.

V is TRBV7-3 and J is TRBJ2-1, with TRBD2 identical over 7 bases. The V and J ends lost 5 bases and 7 bases, in that order; junction bases with no gene match: 8. The CDR3 is made up of 14 amino acids. Looked up from germline, CDR1 is SGHTA and CDR2 is FQGTGA. The CDR3 loop is CASSLGGGGNEQFF. CDR3 nucleotide sequence: TGTGCCAGCAGCCTTGGGGGGGGAGGGAATGAGCAGTTCTTC.

In this sample, this clonotype turned up a few times. DNA of the CDR3: TGTGCCACCAGCAGAGAAGGCCAGCGGCAAGAGACCCAGTACTTC. Protein product: CATSREGQRQETQYF. The gene calls are TRBV15 and TRBJ2-5, with D maybe TRBD2 (5 bases). V was trimmed by 0 bases and J by 2 bases, leaving 10 bases between them. CDR1 is LNHNV, CDR2 YYDKDF, per germline (reference sequence). This CDR3 comprises 15 residues.

The V call is TRBV20-1, the J call TRBJ2-1; TRBD2 matches 7 bases. V lost 6 bases to trimming and J lost 8 bases; unmatched junction nucleotides: 16. Germline CDR1 is DFQATT and CDR2 is SNEGSKA (reference sequence). The CDR3 is 15 residues long. The CDR3 coding sequence is TGCAGTGCCCGCGGGGCGGGAGAGATCGTCCATGAGCAGTTCTTC. It encodes CSARGAGEIVHEQFF.

This clonotype was found a few times. The chain employs TRBV11-2 and TRBJ1-2; D is uncertain. The CDR3 has 13 amino acids. Trimming pared 1 base from V and 4 bases from J, leaving 7 bases between. From germline, CDR1 is SGHAT and CDR2 FQNNGV. The CDR3 region has the DNA TGTGCCAGCAGCTTAGGGTCCGGCTATGGCTACACCTTC. Protein product: CASSLGSGYGYTF.

The rearrangement uses TRBV9 and TRBJ2-3; TRBD1 might be the D (5 bases). V gave up 2 bases and J gave up 4 bases, with 14 bases separating them. Germline V gives CDR1 SGDLS, CDR2 YYNGEE. The CDR3 spans 15 residues. This CDR3 reads CASSVVGAPADTQYF. DNA of the CDR3: TGTGCCAGCAGCGTCGTAGGGGCTCCGGCAGATACGCAGTATTTT.

This clonotype was detected a few times. V gene TRBV29-1 combines with J gene TRBJ2-2; D is uncertain. The germline V and J ends were trimmed by 6 bases and 1 base, with 6 bases remaining between them. This CDR3 is built from 12 residues. Germline V CDR1 and CDR2: SQVTM, ANQGSEA. The CDR3 DNA reads as TGCAGCGTACCCTTGAACACCGGGGAGCTGTTTTTT. It yields the protein CSVPLNTGELFF.

J is TRBJ2-3 and V is TRBV9, with D perhaps matching TRBD1 (5 bases). From germline, CDR1 is SGDLS and CDR2 YYNGEE. Trimming cost V 3 bases and J 4 bases, with 15 bases left between them. The CDR3 consists of 15 residues. For the CDR3, the DNA is TGTGCCAGCAGCGAGTCCCTCTCAGGGCCAGATACGCAGTATTTT. Translating it yields CASSESLSGPDTQYF.

The chain combines TRBV29-1 with TRBJ2-5; D gene ambiguous. The CDR3 contains 16 residues. Germline CDR1 and CDR2: SQVTM and ANQGSEA. V dropped 2 bases and J dropped 1 base, with 17 bases sitting between them. The DNA of the CDR3 is TGCAGCGTTGAAAGCAGAAAGCCAGGTACCCAAGAGACCCAGTACTTC. Its protein is CSVESRKPGTQETQYF. The full variable domain, its missing parts supplied by reference TRBV29-1 and TRBJ2-5, is SAVISQKPSRDICQRGTSLTIQCQVDSQVTMMFWYRQQPGQSLTLIATANQGSEATYESGFVIDKFPISRPNLTFSTLTVSNMSPEDSSIYLCSVESRKPGTQETQYFGPGTRLLVL.

This clonotype was detected only a few times. V and J are TRBV28 and TRBJ1-5, with D possibly TRBD1 on 5 matching bases. V was trimmed by 3 bases and J by 2 bases, leaving 11 bases between them. Per germline, CDR1 MDHEN and CDR2 SYDVKM. The CDR3 sequence is 15 residues long. CDR3 DNA: TGTGCCAGCAGTTTTGAAGGGGCTGGCAATCAGCCCCAGCATTTT. This codes for CASSFEGAGNQPQHF.

The gene calls are TRBV7-6 and TRBJ2-1; D perhaps matches TRBD2 (6 bases). Germline assignment: CDR1 SGHVS and CDR2 FNYEAQ. CDR3 length: 16 residues. V was shortened by 1 base and J by 4 bases, with 14 bases between the two germline ends. As DNA, the CDR3 is TGTGCCAGCAGCTTAGGAGTTAGCGGAGGATACAATGAGCAGTTCTTC. Encoded protein: CASSLGVSGGYNEQFF.

The rearrangement uses TRBV20-1 and TRBJ2-3; TRBD2 agrees at 7 bases. Germline V CDR1 and CDR2: DFQATT, SNEGSKA (reference sequence). The CDR3 has 13 amino acids. CDR3 DNA: TGCAGCCTACATAGCGGGCACACAGATACGCAGTATTTT. Protein product: CSLHSGHTDTQYF.

The chain is built from TRBV28 and TRBJ2-1, with D perhaps being TRBD1 or TRBD2 (6 bases each). Germline V gene data show CDR1 as MDHEN and CDR2 as SYDVKM. The CDR3 extends over 15 amino acids. V was shortened by 5 bases and J by 3 bases, with 14 bases between the two germline ends. CDR3 region: CASSGQWRGYNEQFF. CDR3 coding DNA: TGTGCCAGCAGTGGACAGTGGAGGGGCTACAATGAGCAGTTCTTC.

As DNA, the CDR3 is TGTGCCAGCAGCTTGGCCCAGGGGTCAGGAGAGACCCAGTACTTC. Translated: CASSLAQGSGETQYF. The V call is TRBV5-4, the J call TRBJ2-5, with D perhaps TRBD1 (6 bases). Germline CDR1 and CDR2: SGHNT and YYREEE (reference sequence). The germline V and J ends were trimmed by 0 bases and 4 bases, with 13 bases remaining between them. The CDR3 is made up of 15 amino acids.

This clonotype was picked up a small number of times. The chain joins TRBV28 to TRBJ1-1; 7 nucleotides agree with TRBD1. The CDR3 loop spans 15 amino acids. The V gene's germline CDR1 is MDHEN and CDR2 SYDVKM. V lost 5 bases to trimming and J lost 0 bases; unmatched junction nucleotides: 6. The CDR3 loop reads CASSPRGGVNTEAFF. The CDR3 coding sequence is TGTGCCAGCAGTCCCAGGGGGGGGGTGAACACTGAAGCTTTCTTT.

For this clonotype: At one of its ends the junction is not consistent with the germline gene, which may arise from a read error. This chain uses TRBV5-1 with TRBJ1-1; tentative D call: TRBD1 (5 bases). The CDR3 totals 19 residues. The germline CDR1 and CDR2 sequences are SGHRS and YFSETQ. Here the CDR3 DNA reads TGCGCCAGCAGCTTGTTCCCCTTTACCTTAGGACAATCGAACACTGAAACTTTCTTT. Its protein product is CASSLFPFTLGQSNTETFF.

This clonotype has a handful of counts. The chain links TRBV7-3 to TRBJ2-5; TRBD2 aligns across 10 bases. The V and J ends lost 6 bases and 4 bases, in that order; junction bases with no gene match: 8. The CDR3 totals 15 residues. Per the germline V gene, CDR1 is SGHTA and CDR2 is FQGTGA. CDR3 loop: CASSQLAGNRETQYF. The CDR3 region has the DNA TGTGCCAGCAGTCAACTAGCGGGGAATAGAGAGACCCAGTACTTC.

The chain is built from TRBV27 and TRBJ2-7; D is tentatively TRBD1 or TRBD2 (5 bases each). There are 13 residues in the CDR3. The germline V gene has CDR1 MNHEY and CDR2 SMNVEV (reference sequence). Trimming left V 3 bases short and J 2 bases short, with 8 bases between. CDR3: CASSFQGPYEQYF. DNA for the CDR3: TGTGCCAGCAGTTTTCAGGGACCCTACGAGCAGTACTTC.

There are a few counts of this clonotype. The V call is TRBV20-1, the J call TRBJ1-6; tentatively, D is TRBD1 (5 bases). V gave up 0 bases and J gave up 11 bases, with 17 bases separating them. Germline V gene sequence: CDR1 DFQATT, CDR2 SNEGSKA (reference sequence). The CDR3 is 15 residues long. The CDR3 spells CSARDRGRLTTPLHF. CDR3 nucleotides: TGCAGTGCTAGAGATAGGGGCAGGCTTACGACACCCCTCCACTTT.

This clonotype showed up just once. The genes are TRBV12-3 or TRBV12-4 and TRBJ1-5; D is perhaps TRBD1 (5 bases). The CDR3 totals 16 residues. With 7 bases removed from V and 6 bases from J, the gap between germline ends came to 22 bases. The CDR3 bases are TGTGCCAGCATCCAACGGGGGTATCGAAAGTGTCAGCCCCAGCATTTT. This codes for CASIQRGYRKCQPQHF.

This chain links TRBV2 with TRBJ2-7, with D unresolved. CDR3 size: 14 residues. Trimming removed 2 bases at V and 4 bases at J, with 12 bases between. Germline V gives CDR1 SNHLY, CDR2 FYNNEI. CDR3 residues: CASSETSIYYEQYF. In DNA form, the CDR3 reads TGTGCCAGCAGTGAAACTTCTATTTATTACGAGCAGTACTTC.

This clonotype was detected a few times. This rearrangement joins TRBV5-1 to TRBJ2-7; TRBD1 might be the D (5 bases). This CDR3 has 14 amino acids. V was cut by 1 base and J by 2 bases, with 10 bases left in between. Germline lookup yields CDR1 SGHRS and CDR2 YFSETQ. The CDR3 sequence: CASSLTDRAYEQYF. The CDR3 region has the DNA TGCGCCAGCAGCTTGACCGACAGAGCCTACGAGCAGTACTTC.

This clonotype was found a few times. The chain recombines TRBV28 with TRBJ2-6; D is unclear. The V end was cut by 5 bases, the J end by 1 base, with 6 bases between. This CDR3 is built from 14 residues. The germline CDR1 and CDR2 sequences are MDHEN and SYDVKM. CDR3 region: CASSPSSGANVLTF. The CDR3 DNA reads TGTGCCAGCAGTCCCTCTTCTGGGGCCAACGTCCTGACTTTC.

The V call is TRBV20-1, the J call TRBJ2-1; the match to TRBD2 covers 10 bases. Germline assignment: CDR1 DFQATT and CDR2 SNEGSKA (reference sequence). The length of the CDR3 is 15 residues. V gave up 1 base and J gave up 4 bases; unmatched junction bases: 4. CDR3 DNA: TGCAGTGCTAGAGTGGGAGCGGGAGGGTACAATGAGCAGTTCTTC. It codes for CSARVGAGGYNEQFF.

In its sample, this clonotype was seen a few times. This sequence joins TRBV4-2 and TRBJ2-7; TRBD2 matches at 12 bases. Germline assignment: CDR1 LGHNA and CDR2 YNFKEQ. This CDR3 contains 15 residues. V dropped 2 bases and J dropped 6; count of bases not matched to a gene: 5. CDR3 in amino acids: CASSQLAGGPSEQYF. In nucleotides, the CDR3 is TGTGCCAGCAGCCAACTAGCGGGAGGGCCGAGCGAGCAGTACTTC.